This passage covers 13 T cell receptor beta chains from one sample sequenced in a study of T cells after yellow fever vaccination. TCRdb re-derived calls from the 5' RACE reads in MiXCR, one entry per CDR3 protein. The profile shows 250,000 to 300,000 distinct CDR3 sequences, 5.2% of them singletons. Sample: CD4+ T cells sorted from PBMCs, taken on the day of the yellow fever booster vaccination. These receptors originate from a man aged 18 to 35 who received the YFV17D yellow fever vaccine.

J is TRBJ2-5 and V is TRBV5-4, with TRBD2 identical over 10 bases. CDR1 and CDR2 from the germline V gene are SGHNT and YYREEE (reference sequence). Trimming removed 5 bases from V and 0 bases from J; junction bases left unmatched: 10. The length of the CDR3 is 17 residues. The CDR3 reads CASSPGKLAGDQETQYF. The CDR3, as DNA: TGTGCCAGCAGTCCGGGGAAGCTAGCGGGGGACCAAGAGACCCAGTACTTC.

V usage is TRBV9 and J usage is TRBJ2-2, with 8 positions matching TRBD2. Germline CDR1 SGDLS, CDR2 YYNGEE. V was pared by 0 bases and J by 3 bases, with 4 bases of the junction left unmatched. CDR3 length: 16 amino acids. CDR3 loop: CASSVEAGGDTGELFF. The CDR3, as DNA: TGTGCCAGCAGCGTAGAGGCGGGGGGCGACACCGGGGAGCTGTTTTTT. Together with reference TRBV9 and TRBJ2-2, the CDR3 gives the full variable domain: DSGVTQTPKHLITATGQRVTLRCSPRSGDLSVYWYQQSLDQGLQFLIQYYNGEERAKGNILERFSAQQFPDLHSELNLSSLELGDSALYFCASSVEAGGDTGELFFGEGSRLTVL.

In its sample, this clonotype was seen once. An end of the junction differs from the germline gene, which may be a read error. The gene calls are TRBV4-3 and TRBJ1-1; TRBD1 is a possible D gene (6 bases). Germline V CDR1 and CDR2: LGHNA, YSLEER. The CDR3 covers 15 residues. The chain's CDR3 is CACSRHRAMNTEAFF. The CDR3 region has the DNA TGCGCCTGCAGTCGTCACAGGGCGATGAACACTGAAGCTTTCTTT.

CDR3 DNA: TGCAGCGTTCTTCCAACGGCCCGTGAAGCTTTCTTT. Its translation is CSVLPTAREAFF. This chain uses TRBV29-1 with TRBJ1-1; D ambiguous. Germline CDR1 is SQVTM and CDR2 is ANQGSEA. V lost 5 bases and J 7 bases, leaving 14 bases between the germline ends. There are 12 residues in the CDR3.

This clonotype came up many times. The CDR3 DNA reads TGCAGTGCTAGGTGGGGCCAGCGGGGGGCCTACAATGAGCAGTTCTTC. Its translation: CSARWGQRGAYNEQFF. The chain carries TRBV20-1 and TRBJ2-1; TRBD2 agrees at 9 bases. The V gene's germline CDR1 is DFQATT and CDR2 SNEGSKA (reference sequence). The V and J ends lost 3 bases and 2 bases, in that order; junction bases with no gene match: 8. This CDR3 is built from 16 residues.

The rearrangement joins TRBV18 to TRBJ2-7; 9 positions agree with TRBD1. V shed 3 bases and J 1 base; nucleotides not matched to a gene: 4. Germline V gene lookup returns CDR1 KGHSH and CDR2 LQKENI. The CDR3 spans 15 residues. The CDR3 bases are TGTGCCAGCTCACCCGGGACAGGGAGATCCTACGAGCAGTACTTC. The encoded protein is CASSPGTGRSYEQYF.

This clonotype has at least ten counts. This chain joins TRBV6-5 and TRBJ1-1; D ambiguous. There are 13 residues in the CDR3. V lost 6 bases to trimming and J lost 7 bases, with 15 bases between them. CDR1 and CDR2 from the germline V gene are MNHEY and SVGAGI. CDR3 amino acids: CASRDPDEDEAFF. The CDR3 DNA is TGTGCCAGCAGAGATCCGGACGAAGATGAAGCTTTCTTT.

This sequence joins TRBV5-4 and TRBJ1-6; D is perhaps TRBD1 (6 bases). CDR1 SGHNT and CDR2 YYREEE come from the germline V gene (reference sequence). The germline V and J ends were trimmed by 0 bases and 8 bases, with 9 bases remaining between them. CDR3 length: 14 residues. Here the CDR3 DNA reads TGTGCCAGCAGCTTGGTTAGGGGGGATTCACCCCTCCACTTT. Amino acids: CASSLVRGDSPLHF.

Here the CDR3 reads CASSMAGVYEQYV. CDR3 nucleotides: TGTGCCAGCAGTATGGCGGGGGTCTACGAGCAGTACGTC. The rearrangement links TRBV12-3 or TRBV12-4 to TRBJ2-7; 7 bases align to TRBD2. The CDR3 runs 13 residues. V shed 5 bases and J 3 bases; nucleotides not matched to a gene: 4.

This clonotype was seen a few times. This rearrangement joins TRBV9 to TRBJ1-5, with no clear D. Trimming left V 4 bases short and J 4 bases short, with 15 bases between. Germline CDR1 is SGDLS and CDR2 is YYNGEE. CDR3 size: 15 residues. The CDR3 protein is CASSKSTVNNQPQHF. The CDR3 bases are TGTGCCAGCAGCAAGTCGACTGTAAATAATCAGCCCCAGCATTTT.

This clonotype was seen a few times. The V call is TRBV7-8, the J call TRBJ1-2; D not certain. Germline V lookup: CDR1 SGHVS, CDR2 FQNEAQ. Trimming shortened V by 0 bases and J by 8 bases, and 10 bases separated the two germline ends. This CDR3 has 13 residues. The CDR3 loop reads CASSLAGPPGYTF. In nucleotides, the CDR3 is TGTGCCAGCAGCTTAGCAGGGCCCCCAGGCTACACCTTC. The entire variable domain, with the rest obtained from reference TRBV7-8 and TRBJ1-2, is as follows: GAGVSQSPRYKVAKRGQDVALRCDPISGHVSLFWYQQALGQGPEFLTYFQNEAQLDKSGLPSDRFFAERPEGSVSTLKIQRTQQEDSAVYLCASSLAGPPGYTFGSGTRLTVV.

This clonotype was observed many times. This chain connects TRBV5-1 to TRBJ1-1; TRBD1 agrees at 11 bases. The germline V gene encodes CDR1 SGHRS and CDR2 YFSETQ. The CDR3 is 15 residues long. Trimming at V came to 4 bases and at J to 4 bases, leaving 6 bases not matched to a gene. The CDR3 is CASSRDRGISTEAFF. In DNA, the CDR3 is TGCGCCAGCAGCAGGGACAGGGGGATTTCCACTGAAGCTTTCTTT.

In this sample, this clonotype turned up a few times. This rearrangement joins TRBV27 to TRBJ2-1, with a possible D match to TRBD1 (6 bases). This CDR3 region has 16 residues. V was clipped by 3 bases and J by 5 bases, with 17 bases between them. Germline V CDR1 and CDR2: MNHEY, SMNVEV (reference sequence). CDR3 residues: CASSFEPGHEHNEQFF. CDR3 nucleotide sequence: TGTGCCAGCAGTTTTGAGCCGGGACACGAGCACAATGAGCAGTTCTTC.